The present T cell receptor (beta chain) was sequenced within a study of cytomegalovirus exposure and HLA in healthy donors. Notes on the study in general: Per a prior analysis, the majority of TCR beta V segments were productive roughly 87% or roughly 30% of the time. The majority of TCR sequences were rare, yet some public TCRs appeared in many donors. In a later analysis, several top co-occurrence clusters appeared linked to parvovirus B19, influenza, CMV and Epstein-Barr virus.

The PCR made use of 60 Vbeta and 13 Jbeta primers. TCRdb's table, derived via immunoSEQ multiplex PCR, lists solely in-frame clones and lacks some. The data show approximately 150,000 clones, 82% seen once. Concerning this clone: Its cognate antigen is unknown.

Germline values: CDR1 SGHDN, CDR2 FVKESK. The CDR3 sequence is 15 residues long. The V gene lost 0 bases and the J gene lost 3 bases, with 11 bases spanning the gap. Specimen: PBMCs. The chain uses TRBV14 and TRBJ1-2; D may be TRBD1 (5 bases). This receptor was taken from a man aged 30 to 39 in good health and CMV-seropositive. This CDR3 is CASSQDPRGYYGYTF. CDR3 coding DNA: TGTGCCAGCAGCCAAGATCCTCGGGGGTACTATGGCTACACCTTC.